The 29 T cell receptor beta chains below come from one sample, sequenced in a study of graft-versus-host responses after intestinal transplantation. The antigens of these receptors remain unknown. The table came from immunoSEQ multiplex PCR; TCRdb's copy has only in-frame clones and leaves some out. The sample lists about 92,000 clones; 90% to 95% were seen once. Specimen: unstimulated CD8+ T cells sorted from spleen or lymph node cells, collected before intestinal transplant. Receptor source: a human donor who received an intestinal transplant.

V and J are TRBV7-9 and TRBJ2-5; D unresolved. The V end was cut by 5 bases, the J end by 3 bases, with 16 bases between. CDR1 SEHNR and CDR2 FQNEAQ come from the germline V gene (reference sequence). This CDR3 is 15 amino acids long. The CDR3 bases are TGTGCCAGCAGCACCGGTTGGCTAGTAAAAGAGACCCAGTACTTC. This codes for CASSTGWLVKETQYF. The complete variable domain, with remaining parts taken from reference TRBV7-9 and TRBJ2-5, reads DTGVSQNPRHKITKRGQNVTFRCDPISEHNRLYWYRQTLGQGPEFLTYFQNEAQLEKSRLLSDRFSAERPKGSFSTLEIQRTEQGDSAMYLCASSTGWLVKETQYFGPGTRLLVL.

The CDR3 DNA is TGTGCCAGCAGCTTTGGTGTATTGCGGGGGAGCTCCTACAATGAGCAGTTCTTC. It specifies CASSFGVLRGSSYNEQFF. V usage is TRBV7-9 and J usage is TRBJ2-1, with TRBD2 matching 7 bases. Germline CDR1 reads SEHNR; CDR2 reads FQNEAQ (reference sequence). Unmatched junction bases numbered 11, after V lost 3 bases and J lost 0 bases. The CDR3 length is 18 residues.

The CDR3 DNA reads TGTGCCAGCAGCTTAGATAAGTACCCTGGGGATACGCAGTATTTT. Its protein product is CASSLDKYPGDTQYF. The V and J genes are TRBV7-6 and TRBJ2-3; D gene ambiguous. Germline CDR1 SGHVS, CDR2 FNYEAQ. This CDR3 region has 15 residues. With 1 base removed from V and 6 bases from J, the gap between germline ends came to 14 bases.

V gene TRBV9 combines with J gene TRBJ1-1, with D unresolved. Trimming left V 0 bases short and J 4 bases short, with 7 bases between. Per germline, CDR1 SGDLS and CDR2 YYNGEE. CDR3 length equals 13 residues. The CDR3 DNA reads TGTGCCAGCAGCGTAGGGGTCAGCACTGAAGCTTTCTTT. Its translation is CASSVGVSTEAFF.

The chain employs TRBV6-6 and TRBJ1-2, with D maybe TRBD1 (6 bases). CDR3 length equals 15 residues. V lost 1 base and J 4 bases, leaving 13 bases between the germline ends. Germline CDR1 reads MNHNY; CDR2 reads SVGAGI (reference sequence). CDR3 sequence reads: CASSYWPGDGYGYTF. The CDR3 bases are TGTGCCAGCAGTTACTGGCCAGGGGATGGCTATGGCTACACCTTC.

The CDR3 spells CASSFPGTGLQVDDSPLHF. The CDR3 DNA sequence: TGTGCCAGCAGCTTCCCCGGGACAGGCCTCCAAGTTGATGATTCACCCCTCCACTTT. This chain connects TRBV11-2 to TRBJ1-6; TRBD1 aligns across 8 bases. From germline, CDR1 is SGHAT and CDR2 FQNNGV. The CDR3 covers 19 residues. V was pared by 3 bases and J by 8 bases, with 18 bases of the junction left unmatched.

The chain uses TRBV4-1 and TRBJ1-2; the D gene is possibly TRBD1 (5 bases). Per germline, CDR1 MGHRA and CDR2 YSYEKL. The CDR3 extends over 15 amino acids. V was clipped by 0 bases and J by 7 bases, with 15 bases between them. CDR3 in amino acids: CASSQDAGQGGGYTF. The CDR3 DNA is TGCGCCAGCAGCCAAGATGCGGGGCAGGGAGGTGGCTACACCTTC.

This chain connects TRBV7-6 to TRBJ1-1, with D uncertain. The germline gives CDR1 SGHVS, CDR2 FNYEAQ. V dropped 5 bases and J dropped 3 bases, with 10 bases sitting between them. The CDR3 has 13 amino acids. The chain's CDR3 is CASSLKVDTEAFF. CDR3 DNA: TGTGCCAGCAGCCTCAAGGTTGACACTGAAGCTTTCTTT.

The rearrangement links TRBV28 to TRBJ2-7, with D maybe TRBD2 (6 bases). V lost 4 bases, J lost 5 bases, and 9 bases lay in between. Looked up from germline, CDR1 is MDHEN and CDR2 is SYDVKM. There are 12 residues in the CDR3. CDR3 amino acids: CASSSTGDEQYF. CDR3 sequence (DNA): TGTGCCAGCAGTTCCACGGGAGACGAGCAGTACTTC.

The chain joins TRBV5-4 to TRBJ2-1; 10 bases fit TRBD2. CDR1 and CDR2 from the germline V gene are SGHNT and YYREEE (reference sequence). The junction had 2 bases not matched to a gene; V was cut back by 4 bases and J by 4 bases. This CDR3 has 14 amino acids. The CDR3, as DNA: TGTGCCAGCAGCCCGGGACTAGCGTACAATGAGCAGTTCTTC. Its protein product is CASSPGLAYNEQFF.

This chain uses TRBV27 with TRBJ2-7; a weak D match, TRBD2 (6 bases). V lost 3 bases, J lost 6 bases, and 12 bases lay in between. The CDR3 is 13 residues long. Germline loops: CDR1 MNHEY, CDR2 SMNVEV (reference sequence). This CDR3 is CASSFSGDSEQYF. The CDR3 DNA follows: TGTGCCAGCAGTTTCTCGGGGGACTCCGAGCAGTACTTC.

This clone came up once. The rearrangement uses TRBV4-1 and TRBJ1-6; D is perhaps TRBD1 (5 bases). This CDR3 contains 16 residues. With 4 bases removed from V and 4 bases from J, the gap between germline ends came to 14 bases. In germline, CDR1 is MGHRA, CDR2 YSYEKL. The CDR3 here is CASSRFGGFYNSPLHF. The CDR3 region has the DNA TGCGCCAGCAGCCGCTTTGGGGGGTTTTATAATTCACCCCTCCACTTT.

The chain joins TRBV6-5 to TRBJ2-5, with D tentatively TRBD1 (6 bases). The germline V and J ends were trimmed by 5 bases and 2 bases, with 12 bases remaining between them. The CDR3 extends over 14 amino acids. The germline gives CDR1 MNHEY, CDR2 SVGAGI. The CDR3 DNA reads as TGTGCCAGCAGTAGGGACACAGATCAAGAGACCCAGTACTTC. This codes for CASSRDTDQETQYF.

The chain links TRBV7-6 to TRBJ2-3; 13 bases map to TRBD2. The CDR3 covers 17 residues. With 4 bases clipped from V and 0 bases from J, the junction kept 4 bases outside the gene matches. Germline V gene lookup returns CDR1 SGHVS and CDR2 FNYEAQ. CDR3 amino acids: CASSSRLAGGSTDTQYF. DNA of the CDR3: TGTGCCAGCAGCTCTCGACTAGCGGGGGGCAGCACAGATACGCAGTATTTT.

The V gene is TRBV6-1, the J gene TRBJ2-1, with D tentatively TRBD2 (5 bases). The CDR3 sequence is 13 residues long. Trimming took 8 bases from V and 5 from J, leaving 13 bases between them. CDR1 is MNHNS and CDR2 is SASEGT in the germline V gene. As DNA, the CDR3 is TGTGCCAGCGAGCTCTTGAGGGACAATGAGCAGTTCTTC. Protein sequence: CASELLRDNEQFF.

The V call is TRBV13, the J call TRBJ2-5, with 11 bases identical to TRBD1. The CDR3 runs to 18 residues. V lost 3 bases to trimming and J lost 0 bases; unmatched junction nucleotides: 9. Looked up from germline, CDR1 is PRHDT and CDR2 is FYEKMQ (reference sequence). The CDR3, as DNA: TGTGCCAGCAGCTTTAGAACGGACAGGGGGCCTTACCAAGAGACCCAGTACTTC. Translation gives CASSFRTDRGPYQETQYF.

The chain has TRBV6-5 and TRBJ2-3; 7 bases fit TRBD2. Trimming at V came to 0 bases and at J to 2 bases, leaving 5 bases not matched to a gene. Germline V gene sequence: CDR1 MNHEY, CDR2 SVGAGI. The CDR3 spans 16 residues. The CDR3 region has the DNA TGTGCCAGCAGTTACTCGGGCCTAGCGGCCACAGATACGCAGTATTTT. Translating it yields CASSYSGLAATDTQYF.

The V and J genes are TRBV6-5 and TRBJ1-5; D remains unclear. The V end lost 0 bases, the J end lost 1 base, and 10 bases lay between the germline ends. The CDR3 totals 16 residues. Germline V gene data show CDR1 as MNHEY and CDR2 as SVGAGI. This CDR3 is CASSYSLGGSNQPQHF. The CDR3 nucleotides read TGTGCCAGCAGTTACTCGCTCGGAGGGAGCAATCAGCCCCAGCATTTT.

J is TRBJ2-2 and V is TRBV21-1; TRBD2 reflects the table's D call only, with no check against the DNA. TRBV21-1 is termed a pseudogene. The CDR3 contains 19 residues. The CDR3 region is CASSKGLAGENTNTGELFF. DNA for the CDR3: TGTGCCAGCAGCAAAGGCCTAGCGGGGGAGAACACGAACACCGGGGAGCTGTTTTTT.

This chain connects TRBV5-4 to TRBJ2-5; 8 bases match TRBD2. The germline CDR1 and CDR2 sequences are SGHNT and YYREEE (reference sequence). The junction had 10 bases not matched to a gene; V was cut back by 2 bases and J by 1 base. The CDR3 loop spans 17 amino acids. The CDR3 bases are TGTGCCAGCAGCTTAGGGACTAGTGGGGCCTTCCAAGAGACCCAGTACTTC. It encodes CASSLGTSGAFQETQYF. The full variable domain, rest sourced from reference TRBV5-4 and TRBJ2-5, is ETGVTQSPTHLIKTRGQQVTLRCSSQSGHNTVSWYQQALGQGPQFIFQYYREEENGRGNFPPRFSGLQFPNYSSELNVNALELDDSALYLCASSLGTSGAFQETQYFGPGTRLLVL.

The chain combines TRBV10-2 with TRBJ2-1; a weak D match, TRBD2 (6 bases). Trimming left V 3 bases short and J 4 bases short, with 10 bases between. The CDR3 totals 14 residues. Germline loops: CDR1 WSHSY, CDR2 SAAADI. CDR3 amino acids: CASSDNGGYNEQFF. The CDR3 DNA reads as TGCGCCAGCAGTGATAACGGGGGATACAATGAGCAGTTCTTC.

In this sample, this clone turned up once. The rearrangement uses TRBV27 and TRBJ2-6; possible D gene TRBD1, 6 bases. Trimming took 2 bases from V and 4 from J, leaving 9 bases between them. The CDR3 length is 15 residues. Germline values: CDR1 MNHEY, CDR2 SMNVEV (reference sequence). The chain's CDR3 is CASSLDRSGANVLTF. CDR3 DNA sequence: TGTGCCAGCAGTTTAGACAGGTCAGGGGCCAACGTCCTGACTTTC. Filled out from reference TRBV27 and TRBJ2-6, the complete variable domain reads EAQVTQNPRYLITVTGKKLTVTCSQNMNHEYMSWYRQDPGLGLRQIYYSMNVEVTDKGDVPEGYKVSRKEKRNFPLILESPSPNQTSLYFCASSLDRSGANVLTFGAGSRLTVL.

V usage is TRBV11-2 and J usage is TRBJ2-6; unclear D gene. Germline loops: CDR1 SGHAT, CDR2 FQNNGV. The CDR3 length is 19 residues. Deletions cut 1 base from V and 0 bases from J, with 16 bases between. This chain's CDR3 is CASSLVAHVSTSGANVLTF. DNA of the CDR3: TGTGCCAGCAGCTTAGTCGCCCACGTCTCGACCTCTGGGGCCAACGTCCTGACTTTC.

The chain uses TRBV6-5 and TRBJ1-2; D is ambiguous. The CDR3 covers 15 residues. Germline V gene lookup returns CDR1 MNHEY and CDR2 SVGAGI. The germline V and J ends were trimmed by 0 bases and 8 bases, with 16 bases remaining between them. This chain's CDR3 is CASSYSGGFPWGYTF. CDR3 DNA: TGTGCCAGCAGTTACTCGGGTGGATTTCCTTGGGGCTACACCTTC.

The chain joins TRBV6-5 to TRBJ1-1; D uncertain. From germline, CDR1 is MNHEY and CDR2 SVGAGI. There are 15 residues in the CDR3. V lost 5 bases and J lost 0, with 13 bases in between. The CDR3 nucleotides are TGTGCCAGCAGTCCATTCGGTGGCATGAACACTGAAGCTTTCTTT. It specifies CASSPFGGMNTEAFF.

The chain combines TRBV11-2 with TRBJ2-7; D is undetermined. Trimming took off 5 bases at V and 5 bases at J, with 7 bases between the two ends. Germline V gene lookup returns CDR1 SGHAT and CDR2 FQNNGV. This CDR3 is 11 amino acids long. This chain's CDR3 is CASSIGHEQYF. CDR3 coding DNA: TGTGCCAGCAGCATAGGACACGAGCAGTACTTC.

The rearrangement joins TRBV6-5 to TRBJ2-5; D might be TRBD1 (5 bases). CDR3 length equals 14 residues. CDR1 MNHEY and CDR2 SVGAGI come from the germline V gene. Trimming removed 5 bases from V and 6 bases from J, with 16 bases in between. Written as DNA, the CDR3 is TGTGCCAGCAGTGGATGGCCAGGGCTGCAGACCCAGTACTTC. It is translated as CASSGWPGLQTQYF.

The chain recombines TRBV2 with TRBJ1-2; D uncertain. CDR1 is SNHLY and CDR2 is FYNNEI in the germline V gene. V dropped 3 bases and J dropped 4 bases, with 0 bases sitting between them. The CDR3 consists of 10 residues. The CDR3 coding sequence is TGTGCCAGCAGTGACTATGGCTACACCTTC. This codes for CASSDYGYTF.

The rearrangement uses TRBV19 and TRBJ1-1; no reliable D call. V gave up 4 bases and J gave up 5 bases, with 8 bases separating them. Germline V lookup: CDR1 LNHDA, CDR2 SQIVND (reference sequence). The CDR3 consists of 12 residues. The CDR3 protein is CASSTGLTEAFF. For the CDR3, the DNA is TGTGCCAGTAGTACGGGTTTGACTGAAGCTTTCTTT.